One T cell receptor beta chain is described in this entry. The antigen remains unidentified. Primers: 60 Vbeta forward and 13 Jbeta reverse. Sequencing was performed with immunoSEQ multiplex PCR; in TCRdb, only in-frame clones are kept and a portion is missing. The top ten clones hold around 5% of a sample with over 150,000 clones, 75% to 85% of them seen once. This sample is drawn from a study of cytomegalovirus exposure and HLA in healthy donors. Study-wide results and limits: A missense DCLRE1C variant was associated with V- and J-gene trimming of TCR beta chains in a later analysis, and an independent cohort replicated the association. An analysis that came later showed most CMV-associated TCR beta chains appearing HLA-restricted. After further analysis at a later stage, 15,000 to 20,000 TCR beta sequences were associated with HLA alleles at 0.05 false discovery rate. The study listed under 200 cytomegalovirus-associated TCR beta chains.

The germline gives CDR1 SNHLY, CDR2 FYNNEI. The V gene end was trimmed by 6 bases and the J gene end by 7 bases; junction bases not matched to a gene: 4. CDR3 length: 14 residues. Sequencing was done on a sample of PBMCs. The chain recombines TRBV2 with TRBJ1-6; 9 bases fit TRBD1. This sequence was found in a man aged 30-40 years in good health and CMV-seronegative. The CDR3 coding sequence is TGTGCCAGCAGGGAAACAGGGGGCAATTCACCCCTCCACTTT. It translates to CASRETGGNSPLHF.